This T cell receptor beta chain was captured by sequencing in a study of vaccination effects on CD4 cells after COVID-19. Profiling relied on immunoSEQ multiplex PCR, and the TCRdb table lists in-frame clones only, not all of them. The repertoire holds about 59,000 clones, approximately 78% seen once, with 2% in the top ten. Antigen-specific CD4+ T cell clonotypes were called by their expansion after viral peptide-pool culture in ViraFEST. With nine to eleven days of culture completed, CD4+ T cells were isolated. Participants were vaccinated with two doses of either the BNT162b2 or mRNA-1273 vaccine. Each well held 1.5 million to 2.5 million PBMC cultured with approximately 9.6 ug/ml peptides and roughly 11 IU/ml IL-2. Half-medium exchanges with IL-2 medium took place on days 3 and 7. Turning to this clone: No antigen is known for it.

CDR1 MNHEY and CDR2 SVGAGI come from the germline V gene. The CDR3 totals 16 residues. With 4 bases clipped from V and 6 bases from J, the junction kept 8 bases outside the gene matches. The source of this sequence is a human donor who received a COVID-19 vaccine. The rearrangement links TRBV6-5 to TRBJ2-3; 12 bases are a match to TRBD2. The sample consisted of CD4+ T cells from PBMCs cultured with HCoV-OC43 spike peptides, taken after COVID-19 vaccination. Documented subset: HCoV-OC43 spike overlapping peptide pool stimulation. This chain's CDR3 is CASSSPSSGGGDTQYF. The CDR3 DNA sequence: TGTGCCAGCAGTTCCCCTTCTAGCGGGGGGGGCGATACGCAGTATTTT.